Listed below are T cell receptor beta chains from one sample, sequenced in a study of blood T cell repertoires in COVID-19. The assay was immunoSEQ multiplex PCR, and TCRdb's table has in-frame clones only and misses some. Altogether over 15,000 clones are present, approximately 89% being singletons, with the ten largest covering 9.5% to 15%. Sequencing input: peripheral blood. These receptors originate from a human donor in a cohort sampled during active COVID-19. CDR3s include the opening cysteine and the closing phenylalanine or tryptophan. A D gene is named only where the DNA matches it firmly. Only some rows state a clone size, as once, few, many or a class for expanded clones.

-	TRBV11-2	-	TRBJ1-1	CASSFLLGGIGTEAFF	TGTGCCAGCAGTTTTCTTCTTGGAGGAATTGGCACTGAAGCTTTCTTT
-	TRBV6-2/TRBV6-3	-	TRBJ1-2	CASSNGGYGYTF	TGTGCCAGCAGTAACGGGGGCTATGGCTACACCTTC
-	TRBV12-5	TRBD1	TRBJ1-2	CASGLVPPRDRERHGYTF	TGTGCTAGTGGTTTGGTACCACCCCGGGACAGGGAACGGCATGGCTACACCTTC
-	TRBV28	-	TRBJ1-6	CASSLRPGLSPLHF	TGTGCCAGCAGTTTACGGCCAGGGCTGTCACCCCTCCACTTT
-	TRBV7-2	TRBD1	TRBJ1-2	CASGWGQQANYGYTF	TGTGCCAGCGGATGGGGACAGCAAGCTAACTATGGCTACACCTTC
once	TRBV19	-	TRBJ1-1	CASSITASTEAFF	TGTGCCAGTAGTATAACCGCCAGCACTGAAGCTTTCTTT
-	TRBV5-5	-	TRBJ2-2	CASSPTRLGGAAGELFF	TGTGCCAGCAGCCCAACTCGTTTGGGGGGGGCCGCCGGGGAGCTGTTTTTT
few	TRBV7-9	TRBD1	TRBJ1-1	CASSPTRAGGRTEAFF	TGTGCCAGCAGCCCGACAAGGGCAGGGGGGAGGACTGAAGCTTTCTTT
-	TRBV7-3	-	TRBJ2-2	CASSLVPAASGELFF	TGTGCCAGCAGCTTAGTCCCCGCGGCCTCCGGGGAGCTGTTTTTT
-	TRBV5-4	-	TRBJ2-1	CASSTRASYNEQFF	TGTGCCAGCAGTACCCGCGCATCCTACAATGAGCAGTTCTTC
-	TRBV28	-	TRBJ1-2	CASRGVNYGYTF	TGTGCCAGCCGCGGAGTAAACTATGGCTACACCTTC
once	TRBV28	-	TRBJ2-7	CASSRIRGPSSYEQYF	TGTGCCAGCAGTAGGATAAGGGGCCCCAGCTCCTACGAGCAGTACTTC
-	TRBV6-5	-	TRBJ2-5	CASSRALETQYF	TGTGCCAGCAGCCGAGCTCTCGAGACCCAGTACTTC
-	TRBV10-2	-	TRBJ2-6	CASSEEGAAGANVLTF	TGCGCCAGCAGTGAAGAGGGCGCGGCTGGGGCCAACGTCCTGACTTTC
-	TRBV19	TRBD1	TRBJ2-7	CASSRGDRTAYEQYF	TGTGCCAGTAGTAGAGGGGACAGGACGGCCTACGAGCAGTACTTC
-	TRBV7-9	TRBD1	TRBJ2-7	CASSFPKVGQGRVHEQYF	TGTGCCAGCAGCTTTCCGAAGGTAGGACAGGGTAGGGTCCACGAGCAGTACTTC
-	TRBV19	-	TRBJ1-2	CASRPGQLYGYTF	TGTGCCAGTCGCCCCGGACAGCTCTATGGCTACACCTTC
-	TRBV28	TRBD1	TRBJ2-7	CASSQKTGGRNEQYF	TGTGCCAGCAGTCAGAAGACAGGGGGTCGAAACGAGCAGTACTTC
-	TRBV19	-	TRBJ1-5	CASGRGPSNQPQHF	TGTGCCAGCGGCCGGGGTCCTAGCAATCAGCCCCAGCATTTT
-	TRBV30	TRBD1	TRBJ1-1	CAWSVRQGVTEAFF	TGTGCCTGGAGTGTACGGCAGGGGGTCACTGAAGCTTTCTTT
-	TRBV10-1	-	TRBJ2-7	CASSELEGLGEQYF	TGCGCCAGCAGTGAGTTGGAGGGTTTGGGTGAGCAGTACTTC
-	TRBV4-1	TRBD2	TRBJ2-7	CASSPAGLAGYEQYF	TGCGCCAGCAGCCCGGCGGGACTAGCGGGTTACGAGCAGTACTTC
once	TRBV7-2	-	TRBJ1-5	CASSLTSGGNQPQHF	TGTGCCAGCAGCTTAACATCCGGGGGCAATCAGCCCCAGCATTTT
once	TRBV5-4	-	TRBJ2-6	CASSLDTSSGANVLTF	TGTGCCAGCAGCTTGGACACTAGCTCTGGGGCCAACGTCCTGACTTTC
-	TRBV7-2	TRBD2	TRBJ2-5	CASSFQAGGETQYF	TGTGCCAGCAGCTTCCAAGCGGGGGGAGAGACCCAGTACTTC
-	TRBV28	-	TRBJ2-5	CASSGGAQETQYF	TGTGCCAGCAGTGGGGGGGCCCAAGAGACCCAGTACTTC
few	TRBV9	TRBD1	TRBJ1-6	CASSLSGTGYSPLHF	TGTGCCAGCAGCCTCTCGGGGACAGGGTATTCACCCCTCCACTTT
few	TRBV5-4	TRBD1	TRBJ1-6	CASSSDLGQGGSPLHF	TGTGCCAGCAGCTCGGACCTTGGGCAGGGGGGCTCACCCCTCCACTTT
once	TRBV30	-	TRBJ1-5	CAWAADSNQPQHF	TGTGCCTGGGCCGCGGATAGCAATCAGCCCCAGCATTTT
-	TRBV24-1	-	TRBJ1-1	CATRRGGARTEAFF	TGTGCCACCCGCCGTGGAGGGGCAAGGACTGAAGCTTTCTTT
-	TRBV5-1	TRBD1	TRBJ2-2	CASSPGTGRGTGELFF	TGCGCCAGCAGCCCTGGGACAGGGAGAGGCACCGGGGAGCTGTTTTTT
-	TRBV7-8	-	TRBJ2-7	CASSSRQGSGYEQYF	TGTGCCAGCAGCTCGAGACAGGGTAGCGGCTACGAGCAGTACTTC
-	TRBV4-2	-	TRBJ1-2	CASSMQGFYGYTF	TGTGCCAGCAGCATGCAGGGGTTCTATGGCTACACCTTC
-	TRBV28	TRBD2	TRBJ2-3	CASTRGGGSFTDTQYF	TGTGCCAGCACCAGAGGCGGCGGGAGCTTCACAGATACGCAGTATTTT
few	TRBV28	TRBD1	TRBJ1-2	CASGDRVIYGYTF	TGTGCCAGTGGGGACAGGGTGATCTATGGCTACACCTTC
-	TRBV2	-	TRBJ2-3	CASRETRLDTQYF	TGTGCCAGCAGAGAGACTAGATTAGATACGCAGTATTTT
-	TRBV7-8	-	TRBJ2-3	CASSPPGRGDTQYF	TGTGCCAGCAGCCCGCCTGGGAGGGGGGATACGCAGTATTTT
-	TRBV23-1	TRBD1	TRBJ1-1	CARGLGGDRSTEAFF	TGCGCCAGGGGGTTAGGGGGCGATCGTAGCACTGAAGCTTTCTTT
-	TRBV23-1	TRBD1	TRBJ2-7	CASSQSGQVNPLWEQYF	TGCGCCAGCAGTCAATCGGGACAGGTAAATCCGCTTTGGGAGCAGTACTTC
-	TRBV12-3/TRBV12-4	-	TRBJ2-1	CASNLPGVDEQFF	TGTGCCAGCAACCTGCCAGGGGTAGATGAGCAGTTCTTC
once	TRBV9	TRBD1	TRBJ2-5	CASSPGTVGETQYF	TGTGCCAGCAGCCCCGGGACAGTAGGAGAGACCCAGTACTTC
-	TRBV2	-	TRBJ2-3	CASSPRASGTDTQYF	TGTGCCAGCAGTCCCCGGGCTAGCGGCACAGATACGCAGTATTTT